The rows below give T cell receptor beta chains drawn from one sample of a study of breast tumors, draining lymph nodes, adjacent tissues. TCRdb recomputed calls from the multiplex PCR reads with MiXCR, one row per CDR3 protein. This table holds around 170,000 distinct CDR3 sequences, 30% to 35% found once. The sequenced sample consisted of axillary lymph node tissue. These receptors were collected from a female donor with breast cancer. Some clones in this sample may be carry-over from other donors' samples. The CDR3 runs from the conserved cysteine through the conserved F or W. D genes are given only for firm matches. Not every row has a clone size; where given, it reads once, few, many or a size class.

j_call clone_size d_call v_call cdr3_nt cdr3_aa
TRBJ2-1 many NA TRBV15 TGTGCCACCAGCAGTGTTGCGGGATACAATGAGCAGTTCTTC CATSSVAGYNEQFF
TRBJ1-1 NA NA TRBV3-2 TGTGCCAGCAGCCAATGGACAGGGCACATGAACACTGAAGCTTTCTTT CASSQWTGHMNTEAFF
TRBJ2-7 many NA TRBV12-3/TRBV12-4 TGTGCCAGCAGTTTAGTAGGAGGGCACGAGCAGTACTTC CASSLVGGHEQYF
TRBJ2-3 many TRBD2 TRBV19 TGTGCCAGTAGTATAGGAGTCGGGGGGGCTACAGATACGCAGTATTTT CASSIGVGGATDTQYF
TRBJ2-1 NA TRBD2 TRBV29-1 TGCAGCCAAGTGACGGGGGGGCATGATGAGCAGTTCTTC CSQVTGGHDEQFF
TRBJ1-3 many NA TRBV5-1 TGCGCCAGCAGCTTGGCAAGGGCTGGAAACACCATATATTTT CASSLARAGNTIYF
TRBJ2-1 NA TRBD2 TRBV11-3 TGTGCCAGCAGCTCGGCTAGCGGGAGTGTTAATGAGCAGTTCTTC CASSSASGSVNEQFF
TRBJ2-5 NA TRBD1 TRBV20-1 TGCAGTGCCGAAGACAGGGGGAGTCGGGAGACCCAGTACTTC CSAEDRGSRETQYF
TRBJ2-5 many NA TRBV4-1 TGCGCCAGCAGCCAATCCGTGGGTGATTTGGAGACCCAGTACTTC CASSQSVGDLETQYF
TRBJ1-1 few TRBD1 TRBV12-3/TRBV12-4 TGTGCCAGCAGCCGGGGACAGCTAAACACTGAAGCTTTCTTT CASSRGQLNTEAFF
TRBJ2-7 many NA TRBV7-2 TGTGCCAGCAGCTTAACAAGGACCGTCAACTACGAGCAGTACTTC CASSLTRTVNYEQYF
TRBJ1-2 NA NA TRBV6-5 TGTGCCAGCAGTCACTCGTGGCGGCAGGGCCCCAACTATGGCTACACCTTC CASSHSWRQGPNYGYTF
TRBJ2-7 many NA TRBV20-1 TGCAGTGCTAGGGGGGCGGGGAGAAGGGCAGTCGAGCAGTACTTC CSARGAGRRAVEQYF
TRBJ1-4 many NA TRBV14 TGTGCCAGCAGCCACCTCGGGACTTTGAATGAAAAACTGTTTTTT CASSHLGTLNEKLFF
TRBJ2-2 many NA TRBV4-1 TGCGCCAGCAGCCAAGGGACAGACAACACCGGGGAGCTGTTTTTT CASSQGTDNTGELFF
TRBJ2-7 few NA TRBV5-1 TGCGCCAGCAGCTTGGGGGACAACAACGACCAGTACTTC CASSLGDNNDQYF
TRBJ2-5 many TRBD2 TRBV11-2 TGTGCCAGCAGCTTAGGAGGACTAGCGGGGGTTGTGACCCAGTACTTC CASSLGGLAGVVTQYF
TRBJ1-5 NA TRBD1 TRBV6-2/TRBV6-3 TGTGCCAGCAGCCGATGGACCGGGACAGAGGTACTCGTGTATCAGCCCCGGCATTTT CASSRWTGTEVLVYQPRHF
TRBJ1-5 many NA TRBV6-6 TGTGCCAGCAGTCACTCGTCGGTCAATCAGCCCCAGCATTTT CASSHSSVNQPQHF
TRBJ2-1 NA TRBD2 TRBV4-2 TGTGCCAGCAGCCAGTCAGCGGGAGGGGGGTACAATGAGCAGTTCTTC CASSQSAGGGYNEQFF
TRBJ1-5 many NA TRBV20-1 TGCAGTGCTCGTAGACAGGGCAATCAGCCCCAGCATTTT CSARRQGNQPQHF
TRBJ1-4 NA TRBD1 TRBV15 TGTGCCACCAGCAGGGCAAGGACAGGGAACGAAAAACTGTTTTTT CATSRARTGNEKLFF
TRBJ2-6 many NA TRBV9 TGTGCCAGCAGCTCCAGATCTGGGGCCAACGTCCTGACTTTC CASSSRSGANVLTF
TRBJ1-6 NA TRBD1 TRBV5-5 TGTGCCAGCAGCGGGGGACAGGAAATCCACTTT CASSGGQEIHF
TRBJ1-2 few NA TRBV18 TGTGCCAGCTCAGGCCCCACGGATAACTATGGCTACACCTTC CASSGPTDNYGYTF
TRBJ1-1 many TRBD1 TRBV29-1 TGCAGCGTTAAAGGGGGCGGGGGCCCGAACACTGAAGCTTTCTTT CSVKGGGGPNTEAFF
TRBJ1-2 many TRBD1 TRBV15 TGTGCCACCAGCAGAGATCGGTGGCAGGGGGTAAATGGCTACACCTTC CATSRDRWQGVNGYTF
TRBJ2-6 NA NA TRBV29-1 TGCAGCGCGATCGAGGGGAACACTGGGGCCAACGTCCTGACTTTC CSAIEGNTGANVLTF
TRBJ1-2 many NA TRBV20-1 TGCAGTGCTAGTCCTGGCAGTGACCCCATCTATGGCTACACCTTC CSASPGSDPIYGYTF